Shown below are 10 T cell receptor beta chains from a single sample sequenced in a study of naive and memory T cell subsets. The study, taken as a whole, reports: Possibly reflecting memory cells re-expressing CD45RA, a few larger clonotypes occurred in naive repertoires, especially CD8.

No antigen has been assigned to these receptors. The beta constant-region primer was an equimolar mix of two oligonucleotides covering TRBC1 and TRBC2. The ligated cDNA underwent four PCR rounds using SP2 and nested alpha and beta constant-region primers. TCRdb itself ran the UMI-ligation and nested PCR reads through MiXCR, one entry per CDR3 protein. The table has fewer than 150,000 distinct CDR3 sequences, approximately 20% seen once. Material for sequencing was naive CD8+ T cells from blood. These receptors originate from a human donor in good health.

This clonotype was recorded at least ten times. The rearrangement uses TRBV4-1 and TRBJ1-5, with D unresolved. Germline loops: CDR1 MGHRA, CDR2 YSYEKL. The CDR3 has 14 amino acids. Trimming cost V 0 bases and J 5 bases, with 8 bases left between them. This chain's CDR3 is CASSQDRGDQPQHF. The CDR3 DNA reads as TGCGCCAGCAGCCAAGACCGTGGGGATCAGCCCCAGCATTTT.

This sequence joins TRBV11-2 and TRBJ2-3; TRBD2 might be the D (6 bases). The CDR3 extends over 14 amino acids. V dropped 5 bases and J dropped 6 bases, with 15 bases sitting between them. Germline V gives CDR1 SGHAT, CDR2 FQNNGV. The CDR3, as DNA: TGTGCCAGCAGCCGGGACTTCGAGGACGATACGCAGTATTTT. Its translation is CASSRDFEDDTQYF.

In this sample, this clonotype turned up a few times. The junction departs from germline at one end; a sequencing error may be responsible. The V and J genes are TRBV29-1 and TRBJ1-4, with D tentatively TRBD1 (6 bases). Germline V lookup: CDR1 SQVTM, CDR2 ANQGSEA. This CDR3 comprises 13 residues. The DNA of the CDR3 is TGCAGCGTTGAAGATCCGAACCTCACAGGGCCTCATTTT. It codes for CSVEDPNLTGPHF.

This clonotype occurred a few times. The rearrangement links TRBV4-3 to TRBJ2-1; a weak D match, TRBD2 (5 bases). The CDR3 totals 15 residues. Germline V gives CDR1 LGHNA, CDR2 YSLEER. V was clipped by 0 bases and J by 1 base, with 7 bases between them. As DNA, the CDR3 is TGCGCCAGCAGCCAAGACCCGGGGTCCTACAATGAGCAGTTCTTC. It encodes CASSQDPGSYNEQFF.

This clonotype was seen more than once but under ten times. The chain is built from TRBV28 and TRBJ1-3; D uncertain. The germline V and J ends were trimmed by 3 bases and 1 base, with 7 bases remaining between them. This CDR3 spans 14 amino acids. Germline CDR1 MDHEN, CDR2 SYDVKM. The CDR3 protein is CASSFWRSGNTIYF. As DNA, the CDR3 is TGTGCCAGCAGTTTTTGGAGGTCTGGAAACACCATATATTTT.

This clonotype has only a few counts. V usage is TRBV6-5 and J usage is TRBJ2-7; 7 positions match TRBD1. The CDR3 consists of 15 residues. V dropped 0 bases and J dropped 4; count of bases not matched to a gene: 6. CDR1 and CDR2 from the germline V gene are MNHEY and SVGAGI. CDR3 in DNA: TGTGCCAGCAGTTACTCCCCCGACAGGGCTTACGAGCAGTACTTC. This translates into CASSYSPDRAYEQYF.

This clonotype was observed a handful of times. This sequence joins TRBV20-1 and TRBJ1-5; 11 bases agree with TRBD1. Germline V gene sequence: CDR1 DFQATT, CDR2 SNEGSKA (reference sequence). V was clipped by 4 bases and J by 6 bases; unmatched bases: 8. This CDR3 has 15 residues. For the CDR3, the DNA is TGCAGTGCTAACAGTCCGGGACAGGGGGGTCAGCCCCAGCATTTT. Protein sequence: CSANSPGQGGQPQHF.

The rearrangement links TRBV9 to TRBJ2-3, with 10 bases fitting TRBD2. The CDR3 covers 15 residues. CDR1 is SGDLS, CDR2 YYNGEE, per germline. With V trimmed by 3 bases and J by 6 bases, 7 bases remained unmatched. As DNA, the CDR3 is TGTGCCAGCAGCGCAACTAGCGGGATATGGGATACGCAGTATTTT. As protein: CASSATSGIWDTQYF. Combining the CDR3 with reference TRBV9 and TRBJ2-3 gives the whole variable domain DSGVTQTPKHLITATGQRVTLRCSPRSGDLSVYWYQQSLDQGLQFLIQYYNGEERAKGNILERFSAQQFPDLHSELNLSSLELGDSALYFCASSATSGIWDTQYFGPGTRLTVL.

The gene calls are TRBV20-1 and TRBJ2-7; TRBD2 aligns across 9 bases. V trimming: 0 bases; J trimming: 5 bases; junction bases outside the gene matches: 11. Germline lookup yields CDR1 DFQATT and CDR2 SNEGSKA (reference sequence). This CDR3 has 16 amino acids. As DNA, the CDR3 is TGCAGTGCTAGAGAGGCGGGCGGGAGGGGGCCTCACGAGCAGTACTTC. This encodes CSAREAGGRGPHEQYF.

The chain recombines TRBV28 with TRBJ2-3; 8 bases align to TRBD1. Germline CDR1 and CDR2: MDHEN and SYDVKM. The CDR3 spans 15 residues. The ends lost 3 bases at V and 6 bases at J; junction bases unmatched: 8. Here the CDR3 DNA reads TGTGCCAGCAGTTTCCTACAGGGGGTCACCGATACGCAGTATTTT. This encodes CASSFLQGVTDTQYF.